A selection of T cell receptor beta chains follows, all from one sample in a study of OX40 agonist ivuxolimab in advanced cancers. The method was immunoSEQ multiplex PCR; TCRdb's version includes in-frame clones alone and lacks a portion of them. The data contain approximately 90,000 clones, roughly nine tenths of them singletons. Material: CD4+ or CD8+ T cells sorted from blood, obtained in a trial of the OX40 agonist ivuxolimab. The receptors were gathered from an adult with an advanced solid tumor such as melanoma, head and neck, liver or kidney cancer. Each CDR3 is given with its conserved first and last residue. The order of the fields is clone size, D gene, V gene, CDR3 length, J gene, CDR3 protein, CDR3 DNA. A D gene is named only where the DNA matches it firmly. Clone size is given for some rows only: seen once, a few or many times, or a class if the clone is expanded.

once	TRBD2	TRBV5-4	15	TRBJ2-1	CASSLRLAGNGEQFF	TGTGCCAGCAGCTTGAGACTAGCGGGAAACGGGGAGCAGTTCTTC
-	-	TRBV18	13	TRBJ2-5	CASSPGSQETQYF	TGTGCCAGCTCACCGGGGTCACAAGAGACCCAGTACTTC
-	TRBD1	TRBV2	15	TRBJ2-2	CASSPRGLDTGELFF	TGTGCCAGCAGTCCCAGGGGGCTGGACACCGGGGAGCTGTTTTTT
-	-	TRBV14	12	TRBJ2-5	CASSQQKETQYF	TGTGCCAGCAGCCAACAAAAAGAGACCCAGTACTTC
-	-	TRBV7-9	14	TRBJ2-1	CASTSPDSYNEQFF	TGTGCCAGCACCTCCCCCGACAGTTACAATGAGCAGTTCTTC
-	-	TRBV6-5	15	TRBJ2-5	CASSPGFGGGETQYF	TGTGCCAGCAGCCCTGGGTTTGGGGGAGGAGAGACCCAGTACTTC
-	TRBD2	TRBV19	19	TRBJ2-4	CASSMVPGTSGVHGNIQYF	TGTGCCAGTAGTATGGTCCCCGGGACTAGCGGAGTTCACGGAAACATTCAGTACTTC
-	TRBD2	TRBV19	16	TRBJ2-2	CASSMGTSGNTGELFF	TGTGCCAGTAGTATGGGGACTAGCGGGAACACCGGGGAGCTGTTTTTT
-	TRBD2	TRBV10-3	15	TRBJ2-1	CAISESTSGRGEQFF	TGTGCCATCAGTGAGTCGACTAGCGGGAGGGGTGAGCAGTTCTTC
-	-	TRBV28	14	TRBJ1-3	CASNPTGVRNTIYF	TGTGCCAGCAATCCGACTGGAGTTCGAAACACCATATATTTT
-	-	TRBV5-4	12	TRBJ2-3	CASSENTDTQYF	TGTGCCAGCAGCGAGAACACAGATACGCAGTATTTT
-	-	TRBV13	14	TRBJ2-7	CASSFRGRDYEQYF	TGTGCCAGCAGCTTCAGGGGCAGAGACTACGAGCAGTACTTC
-	-	TRBV27	15	TRBJ1-1	CASSLQPDGNTEAFF	TGTGCCAGCAGTTTACAGCCCGACGGGAACACTGAAGCTTTCTTT
-	-	TRBV5-1	17	TRBJ2-3	CASSLGLSGGSWDTQYF	TGCGCCAGCAGCTTGGGGCTGTCAGGGGGGAGCTGGGATACGCAGTATTTT
once	-	TRBV15	16	TRBJ1-5	CATSRDQGFINQPQHF	TGTGCCACCAGCAGAGATCAGGGGTTCATCAATCAGCCCCAGCATTTT
-	-	TRBV6-1	12	TRBJ2-1	CASTWREHEQFF	TGTGCCAGCACCTGGAGGGAGCATGAGCAGTTCTTC
-	TRBD1	TRBV5-4	18	TRBJ2-2	CASSDPGQGALSAGELFF	TGTGCCAGCAGCGACCCAGGACAGGGGGCTTTATCAGCCGGGGAGCTGTTTTTT
-	-	TRBV30	15	TRBJ2-5	CAWSVLRGAQETQYF	TGTGCCTGGAGTGTACTACGGGGGGCCCAAGAGACCCAGTACTTC
-	TRBD2	TRBV5-1	16	TRBJ2-3	CASSRGTSDRTDTQYF	TGCGCCAGCAGCCGAGGGACTAGCGATCGCACAGATACGCAGTATTTT
-	-	TRBV6-5	14	TRBJ1-1	CASRLRGGNTEAFF	TGTGCCAGCAGATTAAGGGGGGGTAACACTGAAGCTTTCTTT
-	-	TRBV4-1	12	TRBJ2-3	CASSQVMDTQYF	TGCGCCAGCAGCCAAGTAATGGATACGCAGTATTTT
-	-	TRBV10-3	15	TRBJ2-3	CAISGNQDSTDTQYF	TGTGCCATCAGCGGGAATCAAGACAGCACAGATACGCAGTATTTT
-	TRBD2	TRBV5-1	15	TRBJ2-3	CASSSGMTGTDTQYF	TGCGCCAGCAGCAGCGGGATGACCGGTACAGATACGCAGTATTTT
-	TRBD1	TRBV7-9	14	TRBJ2-7	CASSLGQAVHEQYF	TGTGCCAGCAGCCTTGGACAGGCGGTCCACGAGCAGTACTTC
-	-	TRBV4-2	15	TRBJ1-5	CASSQDGGYGQPQHF	TGTGCCAGCAGCCAAGATGGTGGTTATGGACAGCCCCAGCATTTT
-	-	TRBV2	14	TRBJ2-7	CAIQRAHPGYEQYF	TGTGCCATCCAAAGGGCCCATCCGGGATACGAGCAGTACTTC
-	-	TRBV2	13	TRBJ2-7	CASTRGNGDEQYF	TGTGCCAGCACCCGGGGTAATGGGGACGAGCAGTACTTC
-	TRBD1	TRBV30	15	TRBJ1-2	CAWSVAPNRGGGYTF	TGTGCCTGGAGTGTCGCTCCGAACAGGGGCGGCGGCTACACCTTC
-	-	TRBV29-1	12	TRBJ1-2	CSVDVGNYGYTF	TGCAGCGTGGATGTAGGGAACTATGGCTACACCTTC
-	TRBD1	TRBV5-1	14	TRBJ2-7	CASSEGQGASEQYF	TGCGCCAGCAGCGAGGGACAGGGGGCATCCGAGCAGTACTTC
-	-	TRBV5-1	14	TRBJ1-5	CASSLDFSNQPQHF	TGCGCCAGCAGCTTGGACTTTAGCAATCAGCCCCAGCATTTT
-	-	TRBV21-1	14	TRBJ1-5	CASSKRTGVQPQHF	TGTGCCAGCAGCAAGAGAACAGGGGTGCAGCCCCAGCATTTT
-	-	TRBV10-3	13	TRBJ1-5	CAIKGQGNQPQHF	TGTGCCATCAAAGGGCAGGGGAATCAGCCCCAGCATTTT
-	-	TRBV5-1	14	TRBJ2-2	CASSLLVDTGELFF	TGCGCCAGCAGCTTGTTGGTGGACACCGGGGAGCTGTTTTTT
-	-	TRBV7-9	14	TRBJ2-3	CASSSLAAADTQYF	TGTGCCAGCAGCTCCCTAGCAGCAGCCGATACGCAGTATTTT
-	TRBD2	TRBV2	15	TRBJ2-3	CASSPTSGRTDTQYF	TGTGCCAGCAGTCCGACTAGCGGGAGAACAGATACGCAGTATTTT
-	TRBD1	TRBV9	16	TRBJ1-1	CASSVGAGGMNTEAFF	TGTGCCAGCAGCGTAGGGGCAGGGGGCATGAACACTGAAGCTTTCTTT
-	-	TRBV6-1	15	TRBJ1-5	CASSQWRVTNQPQHF	TGTGCCAGCAGCCAATGGCGGGTAACCAATCAGCCCCAGCATTTT
-	TRBD2	TRBV9	15	TRBJ2-1	CASSSTSGRYNEQFF	TGTGCCAGCAGCAGTACTAGCGGGAGGTACAATGAGCAGTTCTTC
-	-	TRBV6-1	13	TRBJ1-1	CASVQGILAEAFF	TGTGCCAGTGTACAGGGAATCTTGGCTGAAGCTTTCTTT
-	-	TRBV27	16	TRBJ2-6	CASRTEAEPGANVLTF	TGTGCCAGCAGGACGGAGGCAGAGCCTGGGGCCAACGTCCTGACTTTC
-	TRBD2	TRBV19	16	TRBJ2-3	CASSVGLADFTDTQYF	TGTGCCAGTAGTGTCGGACTAGCGGACTTCACAGATACGCAGTATTTT